This TCR beta chain was profiled in a study of T cell responses to AZD1222 COVID-19 vaccine. Clones were read by immunoSEQ multiplex PCR, and TCRdb kept only the in-frame ones, dropping some. The sample holds some 170,000 clones, about 92% seen once. This clone was counted a single time. What it binds is not known. CDR3 length: 16 amino acids. Trimming stripped 4 bases from V and 7 bases from J, with 17 bases between. Germline V gene data show CDR1 as MNHEY and CDR2 as SMNVEV (reference sequence). Study-wide results and caveats: White British ancestry dominated among donors, who included more females, and clonal diversity was possibly underestimated. Only a handful of AZD1222 recipients tested seropositive at baseline.

The TCR originated in an adult who received the AZD1222 COVID-19 vaccine. The chain couples TRBV27 to TRBJ1-6; D might be TRBD1 (5 bases). Sequenced here: peripheral blood, sampled 28 days after the second AZD1222 dose. The CDR3 protein is CASSSFVGGSNSPLHF. The CDR3 DNA is TGTGCCAGCAGTTCCTTCGTTGGGGGGTCCAATTCACCCCTCCACTTT.